A single sample is the source of the 24 T cell receptor beta chains below, sequenced in a study of regulatory T cells in long-lasting Graves disease. Noted time point: newly diagnosed GD, antithyroid drugs for less than 3 months. PBMC RNA was the source of the TCR library. Sequencing libraries for TCR beta were prepared with iRepertoire HTBI primers and Arm-PCR of CDR3 regions. MiXCR was run by TCRdb on the multiplex PCR reads, yielding one entry per CDR3 protein. The sample carries about 440,000 distinct CDR3 sequences, approximately 16% recorded once. These data were also filed under a second study, of T cells in Graves' hyperthyroidism and ophthalmopathy.

The specimen comprised peripheral blood mononuclear cells (PBMCs), sampled at new diagnosis, from a patient treated with antithyroid drugs. The receptors were gathered from a woman between 18 and 29 years old with Graves disease.

The sample holds many counts of this clonotype. This chain joins TRBV2 and TRBJ2-1; unclear D gene. The CDR3 is made up of 15 amino acids. V was cut by 6 bases and J by 3 bases, with 15 bases left in between. Germline V gives CDR1 SNHLY, CDR2 FYNNEI. DNA of the CDR3: TGTGCCAGCAGCTCCGATTACGGTAGCTACAATGAGCAGTTCTTC. Encoded protein: CASSSDYGSYNEQFF.

Worth noting for this clonotype: Just one base apart from a much larger clone, this may be a read error. V and J are TRBV19 and TRBJ2-1; 15 bases are shared with TRBD2. V dropped 9 bases and J dropped 7; count of bases not matched to a gene: 1. This CDR3 has 13 amino acids. Germline CDR1 reads LNHDA; CDR2 reads SQIVND (reference sequence). The CDR3 here is CASGTSGRNEQFF. The CDR3 DNA sequence: TGTGCCAGCGGGACTAGCGGGAGGAATGAGCAGTTCTTC.

The gene calls are TRBV28 and TRBJ1-6; possible D gene TRBD1, 5 bases. Trimming cost V 5 bases and J 4 bases, with 24 bases left between them. The CDR3 is 19 amino acids. Germline CDR1 reads MDHEN; CDR2 reads SYDVKM. The CDR3 region has the DNA TGTGCCAGCAGTGAGGGGATGGCGGCTCAGGTTGGATATAATTCACCCCTCCACTTT. Encoded protein: CASSEGMAAQVGYNSPLHF.

This clonotype was counted a few times. The chain has TRBV30 and TRBJ2-4; D remains unclear. The germline V and J ends were trimmed by 3 bases and 1 base, with 10 bases remaining between them. The CDR3 is made up of 14 amino acids. CDR1 and CDR2 from the germline V gene are GTSNPN and SVGIG (reference sequence). The CDR3 coding sequence is TGTGCCTGGAGCGACGGCAGGGCCAAAAACATTCAGTACTTC. This encodes CAWSDGRAKNIQYF.

The chain joins TRBV6-2 or TRBV6-3 to TRBJ2-1; D unresolved. Germline CDR1 is MNHEY and CDR2 is SVGEGT. This CDR3 has 14 residues. V was cut by 0 bases and J by 5 bases, with 8 bases left in between. The CDR3 DNA sequence: TGTGCCAGCAGTTACTCGGGCTTTAACAATGAGCAGTTCTTC. Translated: CASSYSGFNNEQFF.

The V gene is TRBV6-9, the J gene TRBJ2-1; tentative D call: TRBD2 (7 bases). Trimming cost V 3 bases and J 4 bases, with 16 bases left between them. The CDR3 contains 16 residues. Looked up from germline, CDR1 is MNHGY and CDR2 is SVAAGI. The CDR3 region has the DNA TGTGCCAGCAGTTACCGAGGGGGGGCGTATTACAATGAGCAGTTCTTC. As protein: CASSYRGGAYYNEQFF.

V and J are TRBV7-2 and TRBJ2-7; TRBD1 or TRBD2 may be the D gene (5 bases each). This CDR3 has 13 residues. In germline, CDR1 is SGHTA, CDR2 FQGNSA. CDR3 nucleotides: TGTGCTACGTTAGGGCAGGGAGTGCGGGAGCAGTACTTC. Protein: CATLGQGVREQYF.

There are many counts of this clonotype. The chain uses TRBV7-8 and TRBJ2-5; the match to TRBD2 covers 11 bases. V lost 1 base and J lost 1; bases outside the gene matches: 8. The CDR3 runs to 18 residues. CDR1 is SGHVS, CDR2 FQNEAQ, per germline. CDR3 sequence reads: CASSLGLAGGWTQETQYF. The CDR3 DNA reads TGTGCCAGCAGCTTAGGTCTAGCGGGAGGTTGGACCCAAGAGACCCAGTACTTC.

The chain employs TRBV19 and TRBJ2-1; perhaps D is TRBD1 or TRBD2 (5 bases each). CDR3 length: 14 amino acids. Germline V gives CDR1 LNHDA, CDR2 SQIVND (reference sequence). The V end was cut by 6 bases, the J end by 10 bases, with 19 bases between. CDR3 in DNA: TGTGCCAGTAGCCTGATTGGGGGAGACTACGAGCAGTTCTTC. This codes for CASSLIGGDYEQFF.

This clonotype was counted at least ten times. The chain recombines TRBV6-4 with TRBJ1-1, with TRBD1 as a possible D gene (6 bases). Trimming removed 3 bases at V and 0 bases at J, with 11 bases between. The V gene's germline CDR1 is MRHNA and CDR2 SNTAGT. This CDR3 is 15 amino acids long. CDR3 amino acids: CASSETTGLNTEAFF. CDR3 nucleotide sequence: TGTGCCAGCAGTGAAACGACAGGCCTGAACACTGAAGCTTTCTTT.

The sample holds many counts of this clonotype. This rearrangement joins TRBV12-3 or TRBV12-4 to TRBJ2-1; D tentatively reads TRBD1 or TRBD2 (5 bases each). The V gene lost 5 bases and the J gene lost 9 bases, with 11 bases spanning the gap. The CDR3 spans 12 residues. The CDR3 loop is CASSVTGGEQFF. CDR3 in DNA: TGTGCCAGCAGTGTTACAGGAGGTGAGCAGTTCTTC.

This clonotype has more than one count but fewer than ten. J is TRBJ2-2 and V is TRBV7-2; 8 nucleotides match TRBD2. The V gene's germline CDR1 is SGHTA and CDR2 FQGNSA. The J segment lost 4 bases and the V segment lost 5 bases, leaving 3 bases of the junction unmatched. The CDR3 covers 14 residues. In nucleotides, the CDR3 is TGTGCCAGCAGCAGGGGACTAGTCACCGGGGAGCTGTTTTTT. Protein: CASSRGLVTGELFF. Drawing the rest from reference TRBV7-2 and TRBJ2-2, the complete variable domain is GAGVSQSPSNKVTEKGKDVELRCDPISGHTALYWYRQSLGQGLEFLIYFQGNSAPDKSGLPSDRFSAERTGGSVSTLTIQRTQQEDSAVYLCASSRGLVTGELFFGEGSRLTVL.

At least ten counts were recorded for this clonotype. CDR3 protein: CASSLLGPYEQYF. The CDR3 DNA is TGTGCCAGCAGCTTACTAGGCCCCTACGAGCAGTACTTC. The genes are TRBV7-2 and TRBJ2-7; the D is unclear. Germline V CDR1 and CDR2: SGHTA, FQGNSA. V lost 2 bases and J lost 2, with 7 bases in between. This CDR3 is built from 13 residues.

The chain couples TRBV15 to TRBJ2-7; no clear D gene. V lost 5 bases and J 0 bases, leaving 8 bases between the germline ends. The germline CDR1 and CDR2 sequences are LNHNV and YYDKDF (reference sequence). This CDR3 is 13 amino acids long. The CDR3 coding sequence is TGTGCCACCAGCGTTTTGGTCTCCTACGAGCAGTACTTC. This sequence encodes CATSVLVSYEQYF. Drawing the rest from reference TRBV15 and TRBJ2-7, the complete variable domain is DAMVIQNPRYQVTQFGKPVTLSCSQTLNHNVMYWYQQKSSQAPKLLFHYYDKDFNNEADTPDNFQSRRPNTSFCFLDIRSPGLGDTAMYLCATSVLVSYEQYFGPGTRLTVT.

Of note for this clonotype: At one end the junction does not follow the germline gene, possibly because of a read error. V usage is TRBV7-9 and J usage is TRBJ2-1, with 9 positions matching TRBD1. From germline, CDR1 is SEHNR and CDR2 FQNEAQ (reference sequence). CDR3 size: 17 residues. Written as DNA, the CDR3 is TGTGCCGGCAGCTTAACCTCCGGGACAGGGTTTTTCGATGAGCAGTTCTTC. This sequence encodes CAGSLTSGTGFFDEQFF.

This clonotype was detected ten times or more. This chain uses TRBV10-3 with TRBJ2-5, with 8 bases aligning to TRBD1. The germline gives CDR1 ENHRY, CDR2 SYGVKD. The CDR3 sequence is 15 residues long. Trimming took 2 bases from V and 5 from J; bases not matched to a gene: 7. The CDR3 reads CAISEGDRIWETQYF. The CDR3 region has the DNA TGTGCCATCAGTGAGGGGGACAGGATCTGGGAGACCCAGTACTTC.

This clonotype has ten or more counts. The CDR3 DNA reads as TGTGCCAGCAGTTTAAGGGACAGGGATCATGAGCAGTTCTTC. Encoded protein: CASSLRDRDHEQFF. The chain joins TRBV28 to TRBJ2-1, with 9 positions matching TRBD1. Losses at the gene ends were 2 bases for V and 8 bases for J; bases not matched to a gene: 4. The CDR3 is 14 amino acids. The germline gives CDR1 MDHEN, CDR2 SYDVKM.

This clonotype was counted at least ten times. V gene TRBV12-3 or TRBV12-4 combines with J gene TRBJ2-7, with 7 bases aligning to TRBD2. The CDR3 has 12 amino acids. Losses at the gene ends were 6 bases for V and 6 bases for J; bases not matched to a gene: 5. In DNA, the CDR3 is TGTGCCAGCAGGGGGGGGGGGATCGAGCAGTACTTC. Its protein is CASRGGGIEQYF.

This clonotype was seen ten or more times. V usage is TRBV5-1 and J usage is TRBJ2-3; D possibly corresponds to TRBD2 (6 bases). The CDR3 length is 15 residues. Germline CDR1 and CDR2: SGHRS and YFSETQ. Between the trimmed V and J ends, which lost 0 bases and 1 base, there was a span of 9 bases. The CDR3 here is CASSLETGGTDTQYF. The CDR3 DNA reads TGCGCCAGCAGCTTGGAAACGGGAGGCACAGATACGCAGTATTTT.

The chain couples TRBV19 to TRBJ2-5, with unresolved D. The CDR3 is 15 residues long. Trimming took 0 bases from V and 0 from J, leaving 8 bases between them. The germline V gene has CDR1 LNHDA and CDR2 SQIVND (reference sequence). Here the CDR3 reads CASSIDRVYQETQYF. DNA of the CDR3: TGTGCCAGTAGTATAGACCGGGTGTACCAAGAGACCCAGTACTTC.

In its sample, this clonotype was seen many times. The CDR3 DNA follows: TGTGCCAGCAGTTGGCAGGGGCCTGCGGACACTGAAGCTTTCTTT. This codes for CASSWQGPADTEAFF. The chain joins TRBV27 to TRBJ1-1; maybe TRBD1 (6 bases). Germline V gene data show CDR1 as MNHEY and CDR2 as SMNVEV (reference sequence). Trimming stripped 4 bases from V and 3 bases from J, with 15 bases between. This CDR3 contains 15 residues.

The table lists this clonotype with many counts. Sequence at one end of the junction differs from germline and may be a read error. The chain employs TRBV5-1 and TRBJ1-1; D is perhaps TRBD1 (6 bases). From germline, CDR1 is SGHRS and CDR2 YFSETQ. The CDR3 is 14 amino acids. In DNA form, the CDR3 reads TGTGCCAGCAGTTTGGTACAGGGGAACACTGAAGCTTTCTTT. Translated: CASSLVQGNTEAFF.

This clonotype was recorded many times. This chain joins TRBV13 and TRBJ2-7, with D possibly matching TRBD2 (6 bases). The germline V gene has CDR1 PRHDT and CDR2 FYEKMQ (reference sequence). The V end lost 2 bases, the J end lost 2 bases, and 10 bases lay between the germline ends. The CDR3 is made up of 14 amino acids. As DNA, the CDR3 is TGTGCCAGCAGCTTATCCCGGGGGACCTACGAGCAGTACTTC. Amino acid sequence: CASSLSRGTYEQYF.

There are many counts of this clonotype. V gene TRBV6-5 combines with J gene TRBJ2-1; D gene ambiguous. CDR1 and CDR2 from the germline V gene are MNHEY and SVGAGI. This CDR3 is built from 14 residues. Between the trimmed V and J ends, which lost 2 bases and 4 bases, there was a span of 9 bases. The CDR3 DNA reads TGTGCCAGCAGTTACGCCACCGTATACAATGAGCAGTTCTTC. This encodes CASSYATVYNEQFF.